This TCR beta chain is from a study of T-cell reconstitution after alpha-beta-depleted transplantation in children. Study conclusions and caveats: Two months or so post-transplant, alpha-beta T cells reportedly derived from several hundred expanded graft clones. Certain patients had high TCRbeta diversity at day 60, and it came from recipient T cells and thymic progenitors that survived. Newly produced T cells mostly provided counts and TCRbeta diversity after one year, as hyperexpanded clones declined.

Unique molecular identifiers tagged the TCRbeta library. TCRdb itself ran the PCR reads through MiXCR, one entry per CDR3 protein. The table shows 30,000 to 40,000 distinct CDR3 sequences, with around 7% occurring only once. Per germline, CDR1 MGHRA and CDR2 YSYEKL. This CDR3 is 13 amino acids long. Comment on this clonotype: The target antigen is unknown. One end of the junction varies from germline; a read error may be responsible.

The rearrangement links TRBV4-1 to TRBJ1-6; D uncertain. The source is a child in the first two years of life who had a stem cell transplant for acute myeloid leukemia, so the T cells may come from the graft donor. Sequencing was performed on peripheral blood, taken 60 days after TCRalphabeta/CD19-depleted stem cell transplant. Here the CDR3 reads CARSPAGNSPLHF. The DNA of the CDR3 is TGTGCCAGGAGCCCTGCTGGGAATTCACCCCTCCACTTT.